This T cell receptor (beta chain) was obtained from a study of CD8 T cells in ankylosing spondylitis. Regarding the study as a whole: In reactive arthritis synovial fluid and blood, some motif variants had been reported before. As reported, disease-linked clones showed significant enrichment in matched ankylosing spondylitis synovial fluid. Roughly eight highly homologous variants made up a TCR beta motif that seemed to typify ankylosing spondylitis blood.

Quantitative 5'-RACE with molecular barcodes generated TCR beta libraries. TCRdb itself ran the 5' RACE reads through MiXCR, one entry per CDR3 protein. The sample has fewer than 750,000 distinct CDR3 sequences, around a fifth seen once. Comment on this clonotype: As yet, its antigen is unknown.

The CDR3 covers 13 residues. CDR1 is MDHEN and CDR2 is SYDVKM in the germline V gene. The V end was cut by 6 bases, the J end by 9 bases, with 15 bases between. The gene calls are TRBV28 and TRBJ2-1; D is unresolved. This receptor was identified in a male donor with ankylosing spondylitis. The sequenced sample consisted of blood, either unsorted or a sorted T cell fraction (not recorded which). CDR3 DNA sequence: TGTGCCAGCAGCTTAGTCCCAGGTACTGAGCAGTTCTTC. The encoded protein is CASSLVPGTEQFF.